This entry lists 18 T cell receptor beta chains sequenced from one sample in a study of blood T cell repertoires in COVID-19. Clones were sequenced by immunoSEQ multiplex PCR, and TCRdb holds only the in-frame ones, with some missing. The table lists about 47,000 clones, 88% of them singletons, with approximately 3% in the top ten. The source material was peripheral blood. Receptors were obtained from a man in his forties or fifties with active COVID-19.

The J gene is TRBJ2-1, the V gene TRBV5-1; D possibly corresponds to TRBD2 (5 bases). Deletions cut 3 bases from V and 7 bases from J, with 17 bases between. The length of the CDR3 is 15 residues. Germline CDR1 and CDR2: SGHRS and YFSETQ. For the CDR3, the DNA is TGCGCCAGCAGCTCCTCGGTCGGCGGGTCGAATGAGCAGTTCTTC. Translating gives CASSSSVGGSNEQFF.

This clone has a single count. V and J are TRBV5-1 and TRBJ2-2; no reliable D call. The V gene lost 7 bases and the J gene lost 1 base, with 5 bases spanning the gap. The CDR3 is 12 residues long. Germline-derived CDR1 and CDR2 are SGHRS and YFSETQ. The CDR3 coding sequence is TGCGCCAGCCGACTGAACACCGGGGAGCTGTTTTTT. Encoded protein: CASRLNTGELFF.

The V and J genes are TRBV4-2 and TRBJ1-3; D unresolved. Trimming pared 0 bases from V and 3 bases from J, leaving 9 bases between. The CDR3 loop spans 15 amino acids. Looked up from germline, CDR1 is LGHNA and CDR2 is YNFKEQ. In DNA form, the CDR3 reads TGTGCCAGCAGCCAAGATAAACTCTATGGAAACACCATATATTTT. It yields the protein CASSQDKLYGNTIYF.

V usage is TRBV7-9 and J usage is TRBJ1-2, with TRBD1 matching 9 bases. The germline gives CDR1 SEHNR, CDR2 FQNEAQ (reference sequence). The CDR3 contains 13 residues. V shed 5 bases and J 6 bases; nucleotides not matched to a gene: 4. This CDR3 is CASSLGTGNGYTF. The CDR3 DNA is TGTGCCAGCAGCCTCGGGACAGGGAATGGCTACACCTTC.

The chain has TRBV27 and TRBJ2-3, with a tentative D call TRBD1 (5 bases). CDR1 is MNHEY, CDR2 SMNVEV, per germline (reference sequence). V lost 6 bases and J 6 bases, leaving 13 bases between the germline ends. CDR3 length: 13 residues. CDR3 coding DNA: TGTGCCAGCAGGGCAGGGCCCGTCGATACGCAGTATTTT. It codes for CASRAGPVDTQYF.

This chain uses TRBV24-1 with TRBJ2-1; no definite D call. The V end was cut by 3 bases, the J end by 4 bases, with 3 bases between. The CDR3 is 12 residues long. The germline CDR1 and CDR2 sequences are KGHDR and SFDVKD. The CDR3, as DNA: TGTGCCACCAGTGATCTTTACAATGAGCAGTTCTTC. Encoded protein: CATSDLYNEQFF.

The chain combines TRBV5-1 with TRBJ2-5; TRBD1 is a possible D gene (6 bases). V gave up 4 bases and J gave up 1 base, with 14 bases separating them. CDR3 length equals 15 residues. Germline-derived CDR1 and CDR2 are SGHRS and YFSETQ. The CDR3 DNA is TGCGCCAGCAGCCTACTACAGGGTAGCCAAGAGACCCAGTACTTC. It specifies CASSLLQGSQETQYF.

The chain carries TRBV10-3 and TRBJ2-1; no definite D call. V dropped 0 bases and J dropped 10 bases, with 4 bases sitting between them. The germline CDR1 and CDR2 sequences are ENHRY and SYGVKD. The CDR3 is 11 amino acids. The CDR3 region is CAISESREQFF. CDR3 DNA sequence: TGTGCCATCAGTGAGTCCCGGGAGCAGTTCTTC.

The chain is built from TRBV27 and TRBJ1-2; possible D gene TRBD1, 6 bases. The CDR3 runs to 14 residues. V shed 3 bases and J shed 2 bases, with 10 bases lying between them. The germline V gene encodes CDR1 MNHEY and CDR2 SMNVEV (reference sequence). The CDR3 sequence: CASSFSGQNYGYTF. CDR3 sequence (DNA): TGTGCCAGCAGTTTCTCGGGACAAAACTATGGCTACACCTTC.

The V gene is TRBV5-1, the J gene TRBJ2-5; possibly TRBD1 for D (6 bases). From germline, CDR1 is SGHRS and CDR2 YFSETQ. CDR3 size: 15 residues. The V end lost 0 bases, the J end lost 3 bases, and 12 bases lay between the germline ends. CDR3 loop: CASSLGPGQKETQYF. The CDR3 DNA reads TGCGCCAGCAGCTTGGGGCCCGGACAGAAAGAGACCCAGTACTTC. Based on the CDR3 plus reference TRBV5-1 and TRBJ2-5, the full variable domain is KAGVTQTPRYLIKTRGQQVTLSCSPISGHRSVSWYQQTPGQGLQFLFEYFSETQRNKGNFPGRFSGRQFSNSRSEMNVSTLELGDSALYLCASSLGPGQKETQYFGPGTRLLVL.

The chain recombines TRBV28 with TRBJ2-5; possibly TRBD2 for D (6 bases). Germline V lookup: CDR1 MDHEN, CDR2 SYDVKM. Trimming pared 6 bases from V and 7 bases from J, leaving 21 bases between. This CDR3 comprises 15 residues. The CDR3 coding sequence is TGTGCCAGCAGCACGGGACTGATAAAAGGAGGGACCCAGTACTTC. This encodes CASSTGLIKGGTQYF.

This chain connects TRBV6-5 to TRBJ1-2; D may be TRBD1 (5 bases). Trimming stripped 6 bases from V and 8 bases from J, with 19 bases between. Germline V gives CDR1 MNHEY, CDR2 SVGAGI. The CDR3 sequence is 14 residues long. CDR3 sequence (DNA): TGTGCCAGCAGCCACCAGGGATCCCTTCTAGGCTACACCTTC. This translates into CASSHQGSLLGYTF.

The genes are TRBV5-4 and TRBJ2-2; TRBD1 is a possible D gene (5 bases). This CDR3 contains 15 residues. Trimming left V 3 bases short and J 1 base short, with 10 bases between. CDR1 is SGHNT, CDR2 YYREEE, per germline (reference sequence). CDR3 nucleotides: TGTGCCAGCAGCTCCTGGACATTGAACACCGGGGAGCTGTTTTTT. It specifies CASSSWTLNTGELFF.

In its sample, this clone was seen a few times. The chain employs TRBV4-1 and TRBJ1-2; weak D call: TRBD1 (5 bases). V was cut by 3 bases and J by 2 bases, with 16 bases left in between. The CDR3 has 16 residues. In germline, CDR1 is MGHRA, CDR2 YSYEKL. The chain's CDR3 is CASSHPVRGLNYGYTF. The CDR3 nucleotides read TGCGCCAGCAGCCACCCTGTGCGGGGCCTGAACTATGGCTACACCTTC.

The chain recombines TRBV7-9 with TRBJ2-1; the D gene is possibly TRBD2 (6 bases). The length of the CDR3 is 15 residues. V was clipped by 5 bases and J by 6 bases, with 17 bases between them. Germline CDR1 and CDR2: SEHNR and FQNEAQ (reference sequence). The CDR3 bases are TGTGCCAGCAGCCTACTAGCCGTAGCTAGCAATGAGCAGTTCTTC. It encodes CASSLLAVASNEQFF.

This clone was observed a single time. The chain employs TRBV20-1 and TRBJ2-1, with TRBD2 matching over 10 bases. The CDR3 spans 16 residues. Germline CDR1 reads DFQATT; CDR2 reads SNEGSKA (reference sequence). Trimming removed 3 bases from V and 9 bases from J; junction bases left unmatched: 14. The CDR3 coding sequence is TGCAGTGCTAGTGTTAGCGGGGGGCAGTTAATTTTTGAGCAGTTCTTC. Translating gives CSASVSGGQLIFEQFF.

CDR3 in amino acids: CASSTLGVFEQYF. CDR3 nucleotides: TGTGCCAGTAGTACCCTCGGTGTTTTCGAGCAGTACTTC. The rearrangement uses TRBV19 and TRBJ2-7; D is unclear. The ends were cut back, 4 bases at V and 6 bases at J, with 13 bases in the middle. Looked up from germline, CDR1 is LNHDA and CDR2 is SQIVND (reference sequence). The CDR3 spans 13 residues.

The V gene is TRBV30, the J gene TRBJ1-1, with 7 bases identical to TRBD1. Germline V gives CDR1 GTSNPN, CDR2 SVGIG (reference sequence). This CDR3 is 13 amino acids long. Trimming cost V 2 bases and J 5 bases; bases outside gene matches: 5. In DNA form, the CDR3 reads TGTGCCTGGAGTTGGGGCAGGGGGACTGAAGCTTTCTTT. Protein: CAWSWGRGTEAFF.